Included here is one T cell receptor (beta chain) sequence, with context. These data originate in a study of shared T cell receptors in the human thymus. The CDR3 length is 13 residues. Germline V gives CDR1 SNHLY, CDR2 FYNNEI. V lost 9 bases and J 8 bases, leaving 19 bases between the germline ends. Generated by immunoSEQ multiplex PCR, the TCRdb table keeps only in-frame clones and is missing some. This table has some 660,000 clones, approximately 89% appearing once. In addition, the sample was reused for a study of human thymus T cells. That paper notes: Donors were healthy Finnish infants having corrective surgery for congenital heart defects. Resected material from corrective heart surgery provided the thymus tissue analysed. Use of V and J genes seemed skewed within the thymic and blood repertoires. As related research reported, thymic repertoires overlapped highly among unrelated individuals.

The V gene is TRBV2, the J gene TRBJ1-1; D might be TRBD1 (5 bases). This sequence originates from a boy younger than two with a congenital heart defect. Sequencing was carried out using thymocytes. This CDR3 is CASPRRQGLEAFF. Written as DNA, the CDR3 is TGTGCCAGTCCCCGGCGCCAGGGACTGGAAGCTTTCTTT.